This T cell receptor (beta chain) was recovered during a study of early T cells in non-severe SARS-CoV-2 infection. Overall study results and limits: Lookups in VDJdb leaned toward anti-spike CD8 responses and missed private and CD4 specificities.

A remark on this clonotype: Its antigen is as yet unknown. One end of the junction is discordant with germline, which a read error may explain.

This CDR3 has 15 amino acids. CDR1 and CDR2 (germline): DFQATT, SNEGSKA (reference sequence). cDNA molecules, individually, were tagged with unique molecular identifiers. Each CDR3 protein gets one entry after TCRdb re-called the 5' RACE reads with MiXCR. The sample contains about 92,000 distinct CDR3 sequences, around 14% of which appear only once. The V and J genes are TRBV20-1 and TRBJ1-6, with D possibly being TRBD1 (6 bases). This clonotype was obtained from an adult who was a healthcare worker with PCR-confirmed SARS-CoV-2 infection or an uninfected control (not recorded which). The sample taken for sequencing was whole blood. This chain's CDR3 is CSANTGLLNNSPFHF. The CDR3 region has the DNA TGCAGTGCTAATACAGGGCTGCTCAATAATTCACCCTTCCACTTT.